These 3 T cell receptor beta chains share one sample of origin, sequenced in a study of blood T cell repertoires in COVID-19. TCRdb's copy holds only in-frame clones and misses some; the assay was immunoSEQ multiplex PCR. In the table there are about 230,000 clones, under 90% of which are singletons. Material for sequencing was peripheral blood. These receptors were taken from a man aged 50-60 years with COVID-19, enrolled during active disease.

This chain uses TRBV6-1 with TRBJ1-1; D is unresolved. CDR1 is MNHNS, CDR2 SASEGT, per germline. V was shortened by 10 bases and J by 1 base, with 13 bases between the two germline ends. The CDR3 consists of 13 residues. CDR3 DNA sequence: TGTGCCACAACGCGAGGCGGGAACACTGAAGCTTTCTTT. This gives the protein CATTRGGNTEAFF.

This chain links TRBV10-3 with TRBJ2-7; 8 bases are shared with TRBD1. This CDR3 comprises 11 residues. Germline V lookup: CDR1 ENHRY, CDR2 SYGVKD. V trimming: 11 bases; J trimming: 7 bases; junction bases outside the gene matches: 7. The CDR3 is CAVTTGGEQYF. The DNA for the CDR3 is TGTGCCGTGACAACAGGGGGAGAGCAGTACTTC.

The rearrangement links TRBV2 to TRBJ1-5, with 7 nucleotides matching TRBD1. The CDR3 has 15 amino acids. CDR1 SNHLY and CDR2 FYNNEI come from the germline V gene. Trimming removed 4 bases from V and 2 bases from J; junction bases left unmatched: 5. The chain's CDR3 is CASSGQGGGNQPQHF. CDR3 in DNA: TGTGCCAGCAGTGGACAGGGTGGGGGCAATCAGCCCCAGCATTTT. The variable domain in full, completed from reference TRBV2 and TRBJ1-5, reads EPEVTQTPSHQVTQMGQEVILRCVPISNHLYFYWYRQILGQKVEFLVSFYNNEISEKSEIFDDQFSVERPDGSNFTLKIRSTKLEDSAMYFCASSGQGGGNQPQHFGDGTRLSIL.